This is a list of T cell receptor beta chains from one sample in a study of cytomegalovirus exposure and HLA in healthy donors. Clones were sequenced by immunoSEQ multiplex PCR, and TCRdb holds only the in-frame ones, with some missing. With 100,000 to 150,000 clones in the sample, the ten largest clones hold over 0.8%. Material for sequencing was PBMCs. The receptors here all came from a man aged 18 to 29 in good health and CMV-seronegative. The CDR3 runs from the conserved cysteine through the conserved F or W. A D gene is named only where the DNA matches it firmly.

TRBD1	TRBJ2-7	TRBV5-4	TGTGCCAGCAGCCCAAACAGGGGAAGGAACGAGCAGTACTTC	CASSPNRGRNEQYF
-	TRBJ1-6	TRBV11-2	TGTGCCAGCAGCTTAGGACCCGACAGGCGGGCTTCACCCCTCCACTTT	CASSLGPDRRASPLHF
TRBD1	TRBJ1-2	TRBV28	TGTGCCAGCAACTCGGGACAGAAGAACTATGGCTACACCTTC	CASNSGQKNYGYTF
TRBD2	TRBJ2-1	TRBV5-1	TGCGCCAGCAGCTTGGGCGGGAGGAACTCCTACAATGAGCAGTTCTTC	CASSLGGRNSYNEQFF
-	TRBJ2-5	TRBV18	TGTGCCAGCTCACCAACAGGAGGGGTAGAGACCCAGTACTTC	CASSPTGGVETQYF
-	TRBJ1-4	TRBV11-2	TGTGCCAGCAGCCACCCCCAGGGGCCGCCAAAACTGTTTTTT	CASSHPQGPPKLFF
-	TRBJ2-4	TRBV19	TGTGCCAGTAGTATAGTGCAGGGCAGGCAGTACTTC	CASSIVQGRQYF
TRBD2	TRBJ2-2	TRBV5-4	TGTGCCAGCAGCTTGGGAGCGGGAGGTGTGAGCACCGGGGAGCTGTTTTTT	CASSLGAGGVSTGELFF
-	TRBJ1-1	TRBV5-1	TGCGCCAGCAGGGGGGGAGGCACTGAAGCTTTCTTT	CASRGGGTEAFF
TRBD1	TRBJ2-7	TRBV7-2	TGTGCCAGCAGCTTAGAAACAGGGGCATCCGAGCAGTACTTC	CASSLETGASEQYF
-	TRBJ1-1	TRBV30	TGTGCCTGGAGTGCGATAGCCTTGAACACTGAAGCTTTCTTT	CAWSAIALNTEAFF
TRBD1	TRBJ2-7	TRBV7-2	TGTGCCAGCAGCTTGTGGACAGGCCCCTACGAGCAGTACTTC	CASSLWTGPYEQYF
-	TRBJ2-7	TRBV7-2	TGTGCCAGCAGCCCCCAAGGGGGCTACGAGCAGTACTTC	CASSPQGGYEQYF
-	TRBJ1-1	TRBV7-9	TGTGCCAGCAGCTTAGCGGGGGGAATGTCTTTGACTGAAGCTTTCTTT	CASSLAGGMSLTEAFF
TRBD1	TRBJ1-3	TRBV25-1	TGTGCCAGCAGTGAATTCAGGGGACAGCTGGAAAGAAACACCATATATTTT	CASSEFRGQLERNTIYF
-	TRBJ2-7	TRBV29-1	TGCAGCGTTGAATCAGGGACTCGCTCCTACGAGCAGTACTTC	CSVESGTRSYEQYF
-	TRBJ2-6	TRBV19	TGTGCCAGTAGAATCCAGGGTAATGGGGCCAACGTCCTGACTTTC	CASRIQGNGANVLTF
TRBD2	TRBJ2-7	TRBV28	TGTGCCAGCAGTTTTGCGACTAGCGGGACCTACGAGCAGTACTTC	CASSFATSGTYEQYF
TRBD1	TRBJ1-2	TRBV5-1	TGCGCCAGCAGCGGCGGGACAGGGGGTCGGGGAGCCTATGGCTACACCTTC	CASSGGTGGRGAYGYTF
-	TRBJ1-2	TRBV5-4	TGTGCCAGCAGCTTCACCGGAGGTGGAAGGGGCTACACCTTC	CASSFTGGGRGYTF
-	TRBJ2-3	TRBV6-4	TGTGCCAGCAGTGCCACAGGAGATACGCAGTATTTT	CASSATGDTQYF
-	TRBJ2-2	TRBV7-9	TGTGCCAGCAGCTGGGACGGGGGTAACCCCGGGGAGCTGTTTTTT	CASSWDGGNPGELFF
-	TRBJ2-1	TRBV19	TGTGCCAGTAGTACAGGATACAATGAGCAGTTCTTC	CASSTGYNEQFF
TRBD1	TRBJ2-7	TRBV10-2	TGCGCCAGCAGTGCAACACAGGGGGCGGGCTACGAGCAGTACTTC	CASSATQGAGYEQYF
TRBD2	TRBJ2-3	TRBV19	TGTGCCAGTAGTATAGATGGGCCTAGCGGGGGACGCACAGATACGCAGTATTTT	CASSIDGPSGGRTDTQYF
-	TRBJ2-3	TRBV11-3	TGTGCCAGCAGCTCCAACAGCCCCATCAGCACAGATACGCAGTATTTT	CASSSNSPISTDTQYF
-	TRBJ2-7	TRBV7-2	TGTGCCAGCAGCCGGCGACATTTTTCCAACGAGCAGTACTTC	CASSRRHFSNEQYF
-	TRBJ1-1	TRBV6-1	TGTGCCAGCAGTGCTAGACAAGGAGGAGGGAACACTGAAGCTTTCTTT	CASSARQGGGNTEAFF
-	TRBJ1-5	TRBV19	TGTGCCAGTAGCGACACAGGCCGCAATCAGCCCCAGCATTTT	CASSDTGRNQPQHF
TRBD2	TRBJ2-5	TRBV12-5	TGTGCTAGTGGTCCAGGACTAGCGGAGTTCCAAGAGACCCAGTACTTC	CASGPGLAEFQETQYF